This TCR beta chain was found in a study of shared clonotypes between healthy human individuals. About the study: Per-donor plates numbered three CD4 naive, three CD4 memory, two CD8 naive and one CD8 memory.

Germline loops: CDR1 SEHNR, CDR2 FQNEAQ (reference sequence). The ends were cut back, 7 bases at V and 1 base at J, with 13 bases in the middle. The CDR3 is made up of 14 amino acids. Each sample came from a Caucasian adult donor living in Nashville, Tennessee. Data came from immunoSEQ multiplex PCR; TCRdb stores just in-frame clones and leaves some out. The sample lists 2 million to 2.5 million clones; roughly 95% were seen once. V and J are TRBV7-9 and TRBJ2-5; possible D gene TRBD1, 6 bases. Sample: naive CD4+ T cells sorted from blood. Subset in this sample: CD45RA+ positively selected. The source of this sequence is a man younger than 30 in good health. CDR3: CASTTQGTQETQYF. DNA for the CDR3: TGTGCCAGCACAACCCAGGGGACCCAAGAGACCCAGTACTTC.